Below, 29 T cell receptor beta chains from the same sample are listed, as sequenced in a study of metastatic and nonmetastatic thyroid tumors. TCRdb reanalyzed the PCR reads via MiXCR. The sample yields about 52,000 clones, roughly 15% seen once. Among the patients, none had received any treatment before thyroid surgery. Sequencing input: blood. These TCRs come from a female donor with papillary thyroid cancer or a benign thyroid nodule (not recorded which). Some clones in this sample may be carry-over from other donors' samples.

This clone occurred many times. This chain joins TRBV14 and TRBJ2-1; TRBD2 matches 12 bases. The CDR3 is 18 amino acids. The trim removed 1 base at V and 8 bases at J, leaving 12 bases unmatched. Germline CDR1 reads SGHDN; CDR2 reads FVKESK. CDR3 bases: TGTGCCAGCAGCCAAGTTCGTGGGGCTAGCGGGAGGGCAGATGAGCAGTTCTTC. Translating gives CASSQVRGASGRADEQFF. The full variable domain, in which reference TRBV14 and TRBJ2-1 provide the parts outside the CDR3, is EAGVTQFPSHSVIEKGQTVTLRCDPISGHDNLYWYRRVMGKEIKFLLHFVKESKQDESGMPNNRFLAERTGGTYSTLKVQPAELEDSGVYFCASSQVRGASGRADEQFFGPGTRLTVL.

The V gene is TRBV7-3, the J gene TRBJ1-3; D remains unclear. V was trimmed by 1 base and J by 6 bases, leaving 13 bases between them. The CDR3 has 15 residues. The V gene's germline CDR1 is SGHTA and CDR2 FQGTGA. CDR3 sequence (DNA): TGTGCCAGCAGCTTAAGTCCTGGGTTCCTAAACACCATATATTTT. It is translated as CASSLSPGFLNTIYF.

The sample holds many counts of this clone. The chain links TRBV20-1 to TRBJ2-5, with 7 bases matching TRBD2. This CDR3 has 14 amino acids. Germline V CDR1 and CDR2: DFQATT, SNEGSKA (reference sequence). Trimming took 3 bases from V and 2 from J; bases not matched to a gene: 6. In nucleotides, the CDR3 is TGCAGTGCTAGTAGTGGGACTACTCAAGAGACCCAGTACTTC. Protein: CSASSGTTQETQYF.

This CDR3 is CARSVPGLAETNTGELFF. In DNA, the CDR3 is TGTGCCAGAAGCGTCCCGGGACTAGCGGAAACGAACACCGGGGAGCTGTTTTTT. This chain connects TRBV28 to TRBJ2-2; TRBD2 matches at 11 bases. The CDR3 is 18 residues long. The germline gives CDR1 MDHEN, CDR2 SYDVKM. With 9 bases clipped from V and 0 bases from J, the junction kept 12 bases outside the gene matches.

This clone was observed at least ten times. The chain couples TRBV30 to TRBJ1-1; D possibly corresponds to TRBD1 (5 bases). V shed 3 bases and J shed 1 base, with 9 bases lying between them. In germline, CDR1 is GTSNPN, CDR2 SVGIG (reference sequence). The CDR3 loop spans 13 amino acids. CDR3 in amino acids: CAWSRTGNTEAFF. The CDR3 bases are TGTGCCTGGAGCCGAACAGGGAACACTGAAGCTTTCTTT.

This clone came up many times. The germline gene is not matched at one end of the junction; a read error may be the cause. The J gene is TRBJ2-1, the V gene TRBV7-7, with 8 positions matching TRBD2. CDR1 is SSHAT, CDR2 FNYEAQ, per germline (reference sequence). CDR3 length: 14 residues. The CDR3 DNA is TGTGCTAGCAGCCAAAGGACTAGCCGCAATGAGCAGTTCTTC. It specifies CASSQRTSRNEQFF.

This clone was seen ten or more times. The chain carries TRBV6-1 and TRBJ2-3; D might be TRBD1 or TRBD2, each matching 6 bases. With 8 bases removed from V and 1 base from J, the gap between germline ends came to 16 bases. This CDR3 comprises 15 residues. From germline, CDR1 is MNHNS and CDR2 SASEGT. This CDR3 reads CASGEAGDGTDTQYF. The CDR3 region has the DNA TGTGCCAGCGGGGAGGCAGGGGACGGCACAGATACGCAGTATTTT.

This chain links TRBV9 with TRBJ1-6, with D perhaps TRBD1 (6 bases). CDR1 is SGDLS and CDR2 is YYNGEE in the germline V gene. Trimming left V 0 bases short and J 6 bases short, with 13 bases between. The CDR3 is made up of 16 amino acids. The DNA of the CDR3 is TGTGCCAGCAGCGTAGAGGGGGGGTTTGGTAATTCACCCCTCCACTTT. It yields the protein CASSVEGGFGNSPLHF. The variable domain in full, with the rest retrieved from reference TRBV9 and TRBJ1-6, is DSGVTQTPKHLITATGQRVTLRCSPRSGDLSVYWYQQSLDQGLQFLIQYYNGEERAKGNILERFSAQQFPDLHSELNLSSLELGDSALYFCASSVEGGFGNSPLHFGNGTRLTVT.

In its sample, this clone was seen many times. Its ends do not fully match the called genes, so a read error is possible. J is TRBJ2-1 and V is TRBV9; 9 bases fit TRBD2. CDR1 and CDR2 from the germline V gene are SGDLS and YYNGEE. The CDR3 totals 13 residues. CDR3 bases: TGTGCCAGCAGCCCCCCGGGACTAGCACCATTGATCTTC. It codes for CASSPPGLAPLIF.

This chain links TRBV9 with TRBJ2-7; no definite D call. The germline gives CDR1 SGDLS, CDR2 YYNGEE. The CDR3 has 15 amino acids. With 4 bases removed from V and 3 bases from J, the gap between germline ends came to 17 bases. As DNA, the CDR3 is TGTGCCAGCAGCCCCGCCGCGAGCGTCGGCTACGAGCAGTACTTC. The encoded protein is CASSPAASVGYEQYF. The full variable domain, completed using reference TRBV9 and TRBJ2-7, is DSGVTQTPKHLITATGQRVTLRCSPRSGDLSVYWYQQSLDQGLQFLIQYYNGEERAKGNILERFSAQQFPDLHSELNLSSLELGDSALYFCASSPAASVGYEQYFGPGTRLTVT.

The CDR3: CARPRRVGYGYTF. The DNA of the CDR3 is TGCGCCAGGCCGAGGAGGGTTGGCTATGGCTACACCTTC. The chain combines TRBV5-1 with TRBJ1-2, with no clear D. CDR1 is SGHRS and CDR2 is YFSETQ in the germline V gene. V was clipped by 8 bases and J by 4 bases, with 15 bases between them. The CDR3 covers 13 residues.

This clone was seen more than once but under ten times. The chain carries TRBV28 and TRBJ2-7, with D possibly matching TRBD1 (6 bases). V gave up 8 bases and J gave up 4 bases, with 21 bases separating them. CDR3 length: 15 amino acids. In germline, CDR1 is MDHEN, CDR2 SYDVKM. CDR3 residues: CASREEQGSIYEQYF. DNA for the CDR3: TGTGCCAGCCGAGAAGAACAGGGCTCTATTTACGAGCAGTACTTC.

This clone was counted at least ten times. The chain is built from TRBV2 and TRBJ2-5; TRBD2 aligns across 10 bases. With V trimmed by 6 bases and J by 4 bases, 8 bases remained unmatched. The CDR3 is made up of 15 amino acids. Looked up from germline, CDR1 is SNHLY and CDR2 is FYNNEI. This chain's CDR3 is CASRVTGTSAETQYF. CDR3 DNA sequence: TGTGCCAGCAGAGTTACCGGGACTAGCGCAGAGACCCAGTACTTC. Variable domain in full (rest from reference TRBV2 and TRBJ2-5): EPEVTQTPSHQVTQMGQEVILRCVPISNHLYFYWYRQILGQKVEFLVSFYNNEISEKSEIFDDQFSVERPDGSNFTLKIRSTKLEDSAMYFCASRVTGTSAETQYFGPGTRLLVL.

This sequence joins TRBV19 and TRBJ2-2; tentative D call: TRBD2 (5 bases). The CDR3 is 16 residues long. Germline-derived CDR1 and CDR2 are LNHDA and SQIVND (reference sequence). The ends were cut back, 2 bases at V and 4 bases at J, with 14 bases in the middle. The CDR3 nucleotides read TGTGCCAGTAGTATATCACTAGGACTCATCACCGGGGAGCTGTTTTTT. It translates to CASSISLGLITGELFF.

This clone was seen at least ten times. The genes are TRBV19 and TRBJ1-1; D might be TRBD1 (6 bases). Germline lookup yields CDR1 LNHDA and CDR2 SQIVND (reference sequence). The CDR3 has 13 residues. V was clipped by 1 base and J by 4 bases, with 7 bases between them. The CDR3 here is CASSIAGATEAFF. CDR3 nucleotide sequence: TGTGCCAGTAGTATAGCAGGGGCCACTGAAGCTTTCTTT.

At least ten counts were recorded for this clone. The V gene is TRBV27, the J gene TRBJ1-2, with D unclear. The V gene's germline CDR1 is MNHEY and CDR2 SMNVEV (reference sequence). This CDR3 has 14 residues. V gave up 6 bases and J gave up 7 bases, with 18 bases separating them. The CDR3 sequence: CASSPLGLVSGYTF. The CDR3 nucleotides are TGTGCCAGCAGCCCCCTAGGACTGGTGTCTGGCTACACCTTC.

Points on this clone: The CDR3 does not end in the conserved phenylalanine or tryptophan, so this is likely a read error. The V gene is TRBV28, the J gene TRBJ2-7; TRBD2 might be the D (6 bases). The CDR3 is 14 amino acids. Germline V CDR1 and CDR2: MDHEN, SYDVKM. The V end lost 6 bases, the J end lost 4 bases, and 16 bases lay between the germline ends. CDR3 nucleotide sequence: TGTGCCAGCAGCCCACCCGGGGGAAAATACGAGCAGTACTCC. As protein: CASSPPGGKYEQYS.

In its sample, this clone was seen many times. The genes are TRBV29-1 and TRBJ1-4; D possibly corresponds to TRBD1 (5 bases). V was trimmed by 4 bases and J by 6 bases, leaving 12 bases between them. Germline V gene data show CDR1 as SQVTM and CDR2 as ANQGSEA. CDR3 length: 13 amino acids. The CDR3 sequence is CSVGAGGDEKLFF. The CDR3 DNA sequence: TGCAGCGTTGGGGCGGGGGGAGATGAAAAACTGTTTTTT.

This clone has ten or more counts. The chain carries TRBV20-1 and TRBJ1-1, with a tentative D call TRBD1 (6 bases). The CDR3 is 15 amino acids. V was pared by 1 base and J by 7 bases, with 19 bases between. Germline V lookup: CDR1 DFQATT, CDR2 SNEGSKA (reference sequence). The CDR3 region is CSARVGKGVSGEAFF. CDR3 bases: TGCAGTGCTAGAGTTGGGAAGGGGGTTTCGGGTGAAGCTTTCTTT.

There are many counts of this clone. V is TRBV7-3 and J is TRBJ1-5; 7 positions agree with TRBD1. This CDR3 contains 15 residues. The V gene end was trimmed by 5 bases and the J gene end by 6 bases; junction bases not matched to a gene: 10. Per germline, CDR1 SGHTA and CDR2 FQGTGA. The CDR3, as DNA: TGTGCCAGCAGCCCATTCACAGGGGATGGTCAGCCCCAGCATTTT. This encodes CASSPFTGDGQPQHF.

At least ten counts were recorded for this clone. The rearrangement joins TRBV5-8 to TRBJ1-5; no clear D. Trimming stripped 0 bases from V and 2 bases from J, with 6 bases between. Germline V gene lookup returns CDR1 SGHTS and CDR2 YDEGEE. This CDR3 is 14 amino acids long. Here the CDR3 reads CASSLAVGNQPQHF. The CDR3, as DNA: TGTGCCAGCAGCTTGGCGGTGGGCAATCAGCCCCAGCATTTT.

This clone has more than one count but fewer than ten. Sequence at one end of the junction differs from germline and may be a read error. As DNA, the CDR3 is TGTGCCAGCAGTCGGTCCACACGGAACGAGCATTACTTC. It yields the protein CASSRSTRNEHYF. J is TRBJ2-7 and V is TRBV6-2 or TRBV6-3, with D unresolved. The CDR3 loop spans 13 amino acids. Germline V lookup: CDR1 MNHEY, CDR2 SVGEGT.

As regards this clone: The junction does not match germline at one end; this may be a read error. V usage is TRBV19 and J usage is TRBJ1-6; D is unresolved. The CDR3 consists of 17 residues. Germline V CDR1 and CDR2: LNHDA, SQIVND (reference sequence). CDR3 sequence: CTSSIFHLRTYNSPLHF. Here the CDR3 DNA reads TGTACCAGTAGTATATTCCACCTACGGACCTATAATTCACCCCTGCACTTT.

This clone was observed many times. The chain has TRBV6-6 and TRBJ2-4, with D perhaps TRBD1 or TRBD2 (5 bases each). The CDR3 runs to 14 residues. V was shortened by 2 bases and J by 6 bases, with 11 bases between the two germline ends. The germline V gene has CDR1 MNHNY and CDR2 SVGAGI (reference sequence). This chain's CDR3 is CASSYQTGANIQYF. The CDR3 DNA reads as TGTGCCAGCAGTTACCAGACCGGGGCAAACATTCAGTACTTC.

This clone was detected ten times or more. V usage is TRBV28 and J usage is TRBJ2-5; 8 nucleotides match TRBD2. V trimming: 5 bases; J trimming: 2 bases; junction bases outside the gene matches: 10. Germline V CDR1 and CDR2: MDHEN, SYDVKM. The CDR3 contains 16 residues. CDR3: CASSTPGRGRQETQYF. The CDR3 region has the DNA TGTGCCAGCAGTACCCCCGGGAGGGGCCGACAAGAGACCCAGTACTTC.

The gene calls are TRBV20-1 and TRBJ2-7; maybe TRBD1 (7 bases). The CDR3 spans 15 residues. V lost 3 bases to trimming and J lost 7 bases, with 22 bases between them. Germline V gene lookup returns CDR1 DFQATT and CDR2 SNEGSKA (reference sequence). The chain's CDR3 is CSASHHSRQGGEQYF. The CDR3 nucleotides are TGCAGTGCTAGCCATCACAGTAGGCAGGGGGGAGAGCAGTACTTC.

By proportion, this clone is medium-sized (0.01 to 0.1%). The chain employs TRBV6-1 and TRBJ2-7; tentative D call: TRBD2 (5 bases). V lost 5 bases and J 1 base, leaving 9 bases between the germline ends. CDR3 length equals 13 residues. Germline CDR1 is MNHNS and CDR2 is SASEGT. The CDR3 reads CASSISESYEQYF. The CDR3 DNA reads TGTGCCAGCAGTATTAGCGAGTCCTACGAGCAGTACTTC.

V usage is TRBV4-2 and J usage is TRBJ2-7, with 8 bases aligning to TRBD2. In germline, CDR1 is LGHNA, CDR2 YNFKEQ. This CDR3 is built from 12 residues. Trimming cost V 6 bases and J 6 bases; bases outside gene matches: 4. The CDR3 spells CASSSGKGEQYF. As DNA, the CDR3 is TGTGCCAGCAGTAGCGGGAAAGGCGAGCAGTACTTC.

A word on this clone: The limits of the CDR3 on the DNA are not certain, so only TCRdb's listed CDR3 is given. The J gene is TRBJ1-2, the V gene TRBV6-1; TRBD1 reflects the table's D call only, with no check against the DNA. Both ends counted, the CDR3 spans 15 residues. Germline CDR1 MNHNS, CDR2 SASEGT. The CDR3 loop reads CASSWGTGNSYGYTF.